The next 8 T cell receptor beta chains were all read from a single sample in a study of vaccination and CD4 T cells after COVID-19. The Oncomine TCR Beta short-read assay sequenced DNA from cultured CD4+ T cells. TCRdb reprocessed the PCR reads with MiXCR, giving one entry per CDR3 protein. The data hold approximately 16,000 distinct CDR3 sequences, with around 80% observed a single time. Treatment: approximately 10-day PBMC culture with coronavirus spike peptide pools or control peptides (ViraFEST assay). These TCRs are of unknown antigen specificity. The sample here was CD4+ T cells from blood, cultured in vitro, taken after SARS-CoV-2 vaccination. These receptors were obtained from a human donor who received a COVID-19 vaccine.

This clonotype was recorded once. The rearrangement uses TRBV12-3 or TRBV12-4 and TRBJ1-5; unclear D gene. V was trimmed by 3 bases and J by 3 bases, leaving 9 bases between them. The CDR3 spans 14 residues. The CDR3 region has the DNA TGTGCCAGCAGTTTCACACAGTCCAATCAGCCCCAGCATTTT. Translating it yields CASSFTQSNQPQHF.

This clonotype was found a few times. The chain employs TRBV7-3 and TRBJ1-6; 8 nucleotides agree with TRBD1. CDR1 and CDR2 from the germline V gene are SGHTA and FQGTGA. The V and J ends lost 4 bases and 7 bases, in that order; junction bases with no gene match: 6. The CDR3 sequence is 15 residues long. CDR3 protein: CASSSTGGWNSPLHF. CDR3 coding DNA: TGTGCCAGCAGCTCTACAGGGGGTTGGAATTCACCCCTCCACTTT.

The chain links TRBV24-1 to TRBJ1-2, with D maybe TRBD1 (6 bases). V shed 4 bases and J shed 8 bases, with 13 bases lying between them. This CDR3 has 13 residues. Germline-derived CDR1 and CDR2 are KGHDR and SFDVKD. This chain's CDR3 is CATSDRGMGGYTF. In DNA form, the CDR3 reads TGTGCCACCAGTGACAGGGGAATGGGCGGCTACACCTTC.

This clonotype has a single count. CDR3 nucleotide sequence: TGTGCCAGTAGTCAGATCCAGGGGATCCGGTCTGAAGCTTTCTTT. Protein sequence: CASSQIQGIRSEAFF. The V call is TRBV19, the J call TRBJ1-1, with D possibly matching TRBD1 (6 bases). In germline, CDR1 is LNHDA, CDR2 SQIVND (reference sequence). This CDR3 has 15 residues. Trimming shortened V by 5 bases and J by 6 bases, and 19 bases separated the two germline ends. Full variable domain (rest looked up from reference TRBV19 and TRBJ1-1): DGGITQSPKYLFRKEGQNVTLSCEQNLNHDAMYWYRQDPGQGLRLIYYSQIVNDFQKGDIAEGYSVSREKKESFPLTVTSAQKNPTAFYLCASSQIQGIRSEAFFGQGTRLTVV.

This clonotype was seen once. The chain has TRBV4-1 and TRBJ1-1, with unresolved D. CDR3 length: 13 residues. In germline, CDR1 is MGHRA, CDR2 YSYEKL. Trimming stripped 1 base from V and 8 bases from J, with 11 bases between. The CDR3 loop reads CASSQGGPAEAFF. In DNA form, the CDR3 reads TGCGCCAGCAGCCAAGGAGGCCCGGCCGAAGCTTTCTTT.

This clonotype has just a few counts. V and J are TRBV20-1 and TRBJ1-2, with a tentative D call TRBD1 (6 bases). Germline CDR1 reads DFQATT; CDR2 reads SNEGSKA (reference sequence). The CDR3 runs 13 residues. V lost 6 bases, J lost 6 bases, and 17 bases lay in between. CDR3 nucleotides: TGCAGTGCCAGGGGAGGAAGTCAGCATGGCTACACCTTC. It translates to CSARGGSQHGYTF.

This clonotype was detected a few times. The CDR3 coding sequence is TGTGCCTGGAGTATGGGACCGGAAGGCTACACCTTC. Residues: CAWSMGPEGYTF. This rearrangement joins TRBV30 to TRBJ1-2; tentatively, D is TRBD1 (5 bases). Germline V gene data show CDR1 as GTSNPN and CDR2 as SVGIG (reference sequence). Trimming cost V 2 bases and J 8 bases, with 12 bases left between them. The CDR3 runs 12 residues.

The CDR3 here is CSASHHGGGMTYEQYF. CDR3 nucleotides: TGCAGTGCTAGCCACCACGGTGGTGGGATGACCTACGAGCAGTACTTC. The V gene is TRBV20-1, the J gene TRBJ2-7; no definite D call. CDR1 and CDR2 from the germline V gene are DFQATT and SNEGSKA (reference sequence). Between the trimmed V and J ends, which lost 3 bases and 2 bases, there was a span of 20 bases. The CDR3 is 16 amino acids.